The 5 T cell receptor beta chains presented below share a single source sample, sequenced in a study of shared T cell receptors in the human thymus. Profiled with immunoSEQ multiplex PCR; TCRdb holds only in-frame clones, not every one. The data hold around 340,000 clones, with 95% observed a single time. Sequencing input: thymocytes. These receptors all come from a human donor.

V usage is TRBV4-3 and J usage is TRBJ2-3; D is undetermined. The germline V gene encodes CDR1 LGHNA and CDR2 YSLEER. Trimming removed 2 bases at V and 6 bases at J, with 9 bases between. There are 13 residues in the CDR3. CDR3 amino acids: CASSQIKGDTQYF. The CDR3 DNA reads TGCGCCAGCAGCCAAATTAAGGGTGATACGCAGTATTTT.

The rearrangement links TRBV7-3 to TRBJ2-3; 9 bases align to TRBD1. The CDR3 consists of 15 residues. CDR1 is SGHTA, CDR2 FQGTGA, per germline. Losses at the gene ends were 5 bases for V and 4 bases for J; bases not matched to a gene: 7. CDR3 loop: CASSIGTGWPDTQYF. DNA for the CDR3: TGTGCCAGCAGCATTGGGACAGGGTGGCCAGATACGCAGTATTTT.

This sequence joins TRBV6-4 and TRBJ2-7, with TRBD2 matching over 9 bases. V lost 7 bases to trimming and J lost 0 bases; unmatched junction nucleotides: 10. The CDR3 covers 16 residues. CDR1 MRHNA and CDR2 SNTAGT come from the germline V gene. The CDR3 is CASMARASGASYEQYF. DNA of the CDR3: TGTGCCAGCATGGCTCGGGCTAGCGGGGCCTCCTACGAGCAGTACTTC.

V usage is TRBV5-1 and J usage is TRBJ2-7; 8 bases are a match to TRBD1. The CDR3 is 16 residues long. J gave up 1 base and V 4 bases, and 10 bases lay outside the gene matches. Germline CDR1 is SGHRS and CDR2 is YFSETQ. The CDR3: CASSPRQGPTSYEQYF. The CDR3 DNA sequence: TGCGCCAGCAGCCCAAGACAGGGGCCGACTTCCTACGAGCAGTACTTC.

DNA of the CDR3: TGTGCCAGCAGCAGGACAGTCCCCAGGAATGGCTACACCTTC. It specifies CASSRTVPRNGYTF. The chain couples TRBV28 to TRBJ1-2; a possible D gene is TRBD1 (6 bases). The CDR3 spans 14 residues. The germline V gene has CDR1 MDHEN and CDR2 SYDVKM. V shed 6 bases and J shed 6 bases, with 17 bases lying between them.